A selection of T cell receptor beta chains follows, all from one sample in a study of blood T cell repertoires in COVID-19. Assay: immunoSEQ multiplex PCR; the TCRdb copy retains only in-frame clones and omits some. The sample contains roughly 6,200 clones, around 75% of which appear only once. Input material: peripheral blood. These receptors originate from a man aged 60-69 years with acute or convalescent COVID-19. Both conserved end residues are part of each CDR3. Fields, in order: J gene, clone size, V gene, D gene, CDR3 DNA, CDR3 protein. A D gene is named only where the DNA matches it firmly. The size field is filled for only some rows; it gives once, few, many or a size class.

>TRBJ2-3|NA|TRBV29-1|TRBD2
TGCAGCGTTGACCTAGCGGGAAATGCGCAGTATTTT
CSVDLAGNAQYF
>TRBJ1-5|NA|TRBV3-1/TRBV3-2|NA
TGTGCCAGCAGCCAAGATATCAGGTATCAGCCCCAGCATTTT
CASSQDIRYQPQHF
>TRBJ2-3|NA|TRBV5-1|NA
TGCGCCAGCAGCTTGCGGGTCTCAGATACGCAGTATTTT
CASSLRVSDTQYF
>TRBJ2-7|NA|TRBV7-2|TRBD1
TGTGCCAGCAGCTATTCAGGACAGGAAGCCTACGAGCAGTACTTC
CASSYSGQEAYEQYF
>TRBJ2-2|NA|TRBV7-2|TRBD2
TGTGCCAGCAGCCCAGGACTAGCGGGAGATGGGACCGGGGAGCTGTTTTTT
CASSPGLAGDGTGELFF
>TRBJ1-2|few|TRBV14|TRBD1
TGTGCCAGCAGCCCCCGAAGGACAGGGGGATATGGCTACACCTTC
CASSPRRTGGYGYTF
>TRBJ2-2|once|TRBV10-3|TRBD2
TGTGCCATCAGTGAGCTGGGACTAGCCAACGGGGAGCTGTTTTTT
CAISELGLANGELFF
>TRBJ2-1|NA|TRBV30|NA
TGTGCCTGGACCCCCCCAAGTAGCTACAATGAGCAGTTCTTC
CAWTPPSSYNEQFF
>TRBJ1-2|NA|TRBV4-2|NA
TGTGCCAGCAGCCAAGATGGGGGCTGGAGTGGCTACACCTTC
CASSQDGGWSGYTF
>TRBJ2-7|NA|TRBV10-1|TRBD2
TGCGCCAGCGGCAGACTAGCGGACTCCTACGAGCAGTACTTC
CASGRLADSYEQYF
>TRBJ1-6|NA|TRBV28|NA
TGTGCCAGCAGTACAGGGTATAATTCACCCCTCCACTTT
CASSTGYNSPLHF
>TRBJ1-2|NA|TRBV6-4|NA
TGTGCCAGCAGTGTCGACGGGTATGGCTACACCTTC
CASSVDGYGYTF
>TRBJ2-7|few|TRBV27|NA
TGTGCCAGCAGTTTATCGCGAACCAACTTAAACTACGAGCAGTACTTC
CASSLSRTNLNYEQYF
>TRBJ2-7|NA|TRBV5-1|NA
TGCGCCAGCAGCTTGGGAGTAGTATACTCCTACGAGCAGTACTTC
CASSLGVVYSYEQYF
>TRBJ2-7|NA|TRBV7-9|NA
TGTGCCAGCAGCTCAAAAACCTACGAGCAGTACTTC
CASSSKTYEQYF
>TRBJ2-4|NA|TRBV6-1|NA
TGTGCCAGCAGTGAAGAGGGAGGGGGGGGGAGCATTCAGTACTTC
CASSEEGGGGSIQYF
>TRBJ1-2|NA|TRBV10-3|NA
TGTGCCATCAGTGAGTCGTACTCCTACACCTTC
CAISESYSYTF
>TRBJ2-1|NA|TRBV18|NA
TGTGCCAGCTCGCCAGAGGCCGGAAATGAGCAGTTCTTC
CASSPEAGNEQFF
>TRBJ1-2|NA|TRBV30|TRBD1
TGTGCCTGGGAAGACAGGGGATATAACTATGGCTACACCTTC
CAWEDRGYNYGYTF
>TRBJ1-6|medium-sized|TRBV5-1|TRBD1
TGCGCCAGCAGCCCCCGGGACAGCGGGAATTCACCCCTCCACTTT
CASSPRDSGNSPLHF
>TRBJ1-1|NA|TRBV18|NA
TGTGCCAGCTCACCACTTGTGGCCGACTTGAACACTGAAGCTTTCTTT
CASSPLVADLNTEAFF
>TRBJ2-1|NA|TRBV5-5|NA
TGTGCCAGCAGCCTGCTTCGGGGGGCGGAAGGGGAGCAGTTCTTC
CASSLLRGAEGEQFF
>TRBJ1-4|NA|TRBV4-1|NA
TGCGCCAGCAGCCAAGATACGGGATGGGATGAAAAACTGTTTTTT
CASSQDTGWDEKLFF
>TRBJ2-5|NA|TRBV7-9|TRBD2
TGTGCCAGCAGCTTAGGGACTAGCGGGAAGCAAGAGACCCAGTACTTC
CASSLGTSGKQETQYF
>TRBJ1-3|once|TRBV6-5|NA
TGTGCCAGCAGGACTGGGGGAAACACCATATATTTT
CASRTGGNTIYF
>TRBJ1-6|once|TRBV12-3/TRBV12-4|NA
TGTGCCAGCAGTTCTACTAATTCACCCCTCCACTTT
CASSSTNSPLHF
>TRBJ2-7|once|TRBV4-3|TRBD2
TGCGCCAGCAGCCAAGATATGGGACTAGCCTACGAGCAGTACTTC
CASSQDMGLAYEQYF
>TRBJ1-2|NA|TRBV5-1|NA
TGCGCCAGCAGCGTTGAGGGTTACGGCTACACCTTC
CASSVEGYGYTF
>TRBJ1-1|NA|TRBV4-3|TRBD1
TGCGCCAGCAGCCATGATGGACAGGGACAGACTGAAGCTTTCTTT
CASSHDGQGQTEAFF
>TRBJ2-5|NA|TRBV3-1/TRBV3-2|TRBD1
TGTGCCAGCAGCCCATGGACAGGGGAGGATGAGACCCAGTACTTC
CASSPWTGEDETQYF
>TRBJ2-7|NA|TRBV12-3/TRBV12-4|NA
TGTGCCAGCAGTTTAGGGCAGAACTACGAGCAGTACTTC
CASSLGQNYEQYF
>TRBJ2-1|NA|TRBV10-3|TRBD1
TGTGCCATCAGCCCCGCGACAGGGCTCTACAATGAGCAGTTCTTC
CAISPATGLYNEQFF
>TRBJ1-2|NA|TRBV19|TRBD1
TGTGCCAGTAGTACGGGGGGACAGGTCAACTATGGCTACACCTTC
CASSTGGQVNYGYTF
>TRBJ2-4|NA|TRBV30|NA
TGTGCCTGGAGTGTAGGTGGGGCGGTGAACATTCAGTACTTC
CAWSVGGAVNIQYF
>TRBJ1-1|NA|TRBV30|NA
TGTGCCTGGAGTCAACTCTCACCGAACACTGAAGCTTTCTTT
CAWSQLSPNTEAFF
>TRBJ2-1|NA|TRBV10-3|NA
TGTGCCATCAGTGAGTCCCCCCTCCAAGCATACAATGAGCAGTTCTTC
CAISESPLQAYNEQFF
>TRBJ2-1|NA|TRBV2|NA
TGTGCCAGCAGTCTCCAGGGGCCCTACAATGAGCAGTTCTTC
CASSLQGPYNEQFF
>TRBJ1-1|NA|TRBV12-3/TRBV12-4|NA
TGTGCCAGCAGACGGGGGGGGACCACTGAAGCTTTCTTT
CASRRGGTTEAFF
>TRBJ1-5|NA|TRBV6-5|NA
TGTGCCAGCAGTTTTTCCTGGGGGGAGAATCAGCCCCAGCATTTT
CASSFSWGENQPQHF
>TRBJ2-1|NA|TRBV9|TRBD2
TGTGCCAGCAGCGCCTCTCGGGGGGGCGACTACAATGAGCAGTTCTTC
CASSASRGGDYNEQFF
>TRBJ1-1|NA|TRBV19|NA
TGTGCCAGTAGTGTCTTACAGGGTCTTGGGACTGAAGCTTTCTTT
CASSVLQGLGTEAFF
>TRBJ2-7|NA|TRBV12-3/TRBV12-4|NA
TGTGCCAGCAGTATGGGGGGAGAGCAGTACTTC
CASSMGGEQYF
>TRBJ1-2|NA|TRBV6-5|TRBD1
TGTGCCAGCACACTCCGACAGGGCGGTCGCTACACCTTC
CASTLRQGGRYTF
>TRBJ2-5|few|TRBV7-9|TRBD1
TGTGCCAGCAGCCCAGGGGGCCAGGGGGGAGAGACCCAGTACTTC
CASSPGGQGGETQYF
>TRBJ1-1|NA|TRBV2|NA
TGTGCCAGTTCGAGGGTAGACAGGATGAACACTGAAGCTTTCTTT
CASSRVDRMNTEAFF
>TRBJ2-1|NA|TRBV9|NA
TGTGCCAGCAGCGCCAGCCAAGGGGTGGTGAGGAATGAGCAGTTCTTC
CASSASQGVVRNEQFF
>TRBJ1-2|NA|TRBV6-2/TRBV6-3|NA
TGTGCCAGCAGCAACATACCAGGGAAAGGGGATGGCTACACCTTC
CASSNIPGKGDGYTF
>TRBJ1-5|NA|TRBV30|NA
TGTGCCTGGAACCGGGGTCCTGATCAGCCCCAGCATTTT
CAWNRGPDQPQHF
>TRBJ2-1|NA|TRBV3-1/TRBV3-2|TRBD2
TGTGCCAGCAGCCGGGGACTAGCGGGCTATGAGCAGTTCTTC
CASSRGLAGYEQFF
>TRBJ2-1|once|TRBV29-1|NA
TGCAGCGTTGAAGGGACAGCCGAAACTTACAATGAGCAGTTCTTC
CSVEGTAETYNEQFF
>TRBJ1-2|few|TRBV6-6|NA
TGTGCCAGCAGTTACCCAACTTCACAGCTTTCTGGCTACACCTTC
CASSYPTSQLSGYTF
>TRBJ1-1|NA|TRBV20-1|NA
TGCAGTGGAACTATGAACACTGAAGCTTTCTTT
CSGTMNTEAFF
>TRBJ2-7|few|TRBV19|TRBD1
TGTGCCAGTAGGGGACAGGGGCTCTTCGAGCAGTACTTC
CASRGQGLFEQYF
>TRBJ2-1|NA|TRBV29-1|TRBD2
TGCAGCGTTGTGCGGGGGGGCTCCTACAATGAGCAGTTCTTC
CSVVRGGSYNEQFF
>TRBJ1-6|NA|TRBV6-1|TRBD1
TGTGCCAGCAGTGAAAAGGGGGCTGGCAATTCACCCCTCCACTTT
CASSEKGAGNSPLHF